A selection of T cell receptor beta chains follows, all from one sample in a study of CD8 T cells in ankylosing spondylitis. Each CDR3 protein is one row after TCRdb ran MiXCR on the 5' RACE reads. The sample shows fewer than 550,000 distinct CDR3 sequences, 5.3% of them seen only once. The sequenced sample consisted of blood, either unsorted or a sorted T cell fraction (not recorded which). The receptors stem from a male donor with ankylosing spondylitis. The CDR3 runs from the conserved cysteine through the conserved F or W. D genes are given only for firm matches. Some rows mark clone size as missing; the rest say once, few, many or name a class of expanded clone.

V gene,clone size,J gene,D gene,CDR3 DNA,CDR3 protein
TRBV11-2,many,TRBJ2-1,.,TGTGCCAGCAGCTTAGGGCCTTTCGATGAGCAGTTCTTC,CASSLGPFDEQFF
TRBV5-5,many,TRBJ1-6,.,TGTGCCAGCAGCCTAATTGGGGGGGATTCACCCCTCCACTTT,CASSLIGGDSPLHF
TRBV2,few,TRBJ1-4,.,TGTGCCAGCAGAGCTGGGGGGGGATTGACTAATGAAAAACTGTTTTTT,CASRAGGGLTNEKLFF
TRBV4-1,few,TRBJ2-5,.,TGCGCCAGCAGCCAAGGATTAGGAGGGGGCGAAGAGACCCAGTACTTC,CASSQGLGGGEETQYF
TRBV7-2,few,TRBJ1-5,.,TGTGCCAGCAGCTTGGACTCCCTCGGAACCCAGCCCCAGCATTTT,CASSLDSLGTQPQHF
TRBV20-1,many,TRBJ2-7,TRBD1,TGCAGTGCAAGCCTATTGACAGGGGGCCGCGACGAGCAGTACTTC,CSASLLTGGRDEQYF
TRBV4-3,.,TRBJ1-1,.,TGCGCCAGCAGCCAAGATCCGGGGGGAGGCTCGGAAGCTTTCTTT,CASSQDPGGGSEAFF
TRBV7-9,many,TRBJ1-1,.,TGTGCCAGCAGCAGAGGAGGGGACTCTGAAGCTTTCTTT,CASSRGGDSEAFF
TRBV4-2,many,TRBJ2-5,TRBD1,TGTGCCAGCAGCCAAGGAACAGGGGCGACCCAGTACTTC,CASSQGTGATQYF
TRBV6-5,many,TRBJ1-1,.,TGTGCCAGCAGTTACAACTTCCAAGCTTTCTTT,CASSYNFQAFF
TRBV7-2,many,TRBJ2-1,.,TGTGCCACCAGGGCAGGAGAGGGTTCCTACAATGAGCAGTTCTTC,CATRAGEGSYNEQFF
TRBV13,many,TRBJ2-7,.,TGTGCCAGCAGCTCTAGGGTTAGCTCCTACGAGCAGTACTTC,CASSSRVSSYEQYF
TRBV12-3/TRBV12-4,many,TRBJ1-1,TRBD1,TGTGCCAGCAGTTCGGGGACAGTCCTGAACACTGAAGCTTTCTTT,CASSSGTVLNTEAFF
TRBV7-9,.,TRBJ2-7,TRBD2,TGTGCCAGCAGCTTAGTACTAGCGGGAGTCTACGAGCAGTACTTC,CASSLVLAGVYEQYF
TRBV9,many,TRBJ2-1,TRBD1,TGTGCCAGCAGCGCAGGGCACAGGGGGCCATTCAATGAGCAGTTCTTC,CASSAGHRGPFNEQFF
TRBV11-3,few,TRBJ2-6,.,TGTGCCAGCAGCTCCGGACGGTCCGGTGGGGCCAACGTCCTGACTTTC,CASSSGRSGGANVLTF
TRBV5-1,many,TRBJ1-1,.,TGCGCCAGCAGCTTGGCTGTCGCGATGAACACTGAAGCTTTCTTT,CASSLAVAMNTEAFF
TRBV6-5,many,TRBJ2-5,.,TGTGCCAGCAGGCACGGAGAGACCCAGTACTTC,CASRHGETQYF
TRBV7-2,.,TRBJ2-1,TRBD2,TGTGCCAGCAGCCAGATCGGACTAGCGGGAAGTGAGCAGTTCTTC,CASSQIGLAGSEQFF
TRBV7-6,few,TRBJ2-1,.,TGTGCCAGCAGCCCCGGGCGGTGGACCAACAATGAGCAGTTCTTC,CASSPGRWTNNEQFF
TRBV3-1,few,TRBJ2-7,.,TGTGCCAGCAGCCAAGACCCGGCTCGGCGCCAGGGCGAGCAGTACTTC,CASSQDPARRQGEQYF
TRBV20-1,.,TRBJ2-1,TRBD2,TGCAGTGCCGGGAGGCTAGCGGGGGTTAGCTCCTACAATGAGCAGTTCTTC,CSAGRLAGVSSYNEQFF
TRBV20-1,many,TRBJ2-2,.,TGCAGTGCTAGAGATTTGGCAGCGGGGGAGCTGTTTTTT,CSARDLAAGELFF
TRBV20-1,few,TRBJ2-5,.,TGCAGTGCTAGCAAGGACCCGATTCAAGAGACCCAGTACTTC,CSASKDPIQETQYF
TRBV24-1,many,TRBJ2-2,TRBD1,TGTGCCACCAAGGGACAGGAGAACACCGGGGAGCTGTTTTTT,CATKGQENTGELFF
TRBV7-2,.,TRBJ2-7,.,TGTGCCAGCAGCTTAAGTTACAGCTACGAGCAGTACTTC,CASSLSYSYEQYF
TRBV20-1,many,TRBJ1-5,.,TGCAGTGCTAGAGGTATAAGGGGGAATCAGCCCCAGCATTTT,CSARGIRGNQPQHF
TRBV6-5,many,TRBJ2-5,.,TGTGCCAGCAGTTATCAGGACCAGTTCGAGACCCAGTACTTC,CASSYQDQFETQYF
TRBV11-3,many,TRBJ2-3,.,TGTGCCAGCAGCTTAGGGGTCAGAGGCACAGATACGCAGTATTTT,CASSLGVRGTDTQYF
TRBV29-1,many,TRBJ2-3,.,TGCAGCGTTGAACACACGAGGGGCACAGATACGCAGTATTTT,CSVEHTRGTDTQYF
TRBV7-9,many,TRBJ2-3,.,TGTGCCAGCAGCAATAAGGGGGGGGAGGATACGCAGTATTTT,CASSNKGGEDTQYF
TRBV7-2,many,TRBJ1-5,TRBD1,TGTGCCAGCAGCTTATTTGGGACAGGGGGCGATCAGCCCCAGCATTTT,CASSLFGTGGDQPQHF
TRBV4-1,many,TRBJ1-1,TRBD1,TGCGCCAGCAGCCAGTCGCTACAGGGGCTACAAGGGATGAACACTGAAGCTTTCTTT,CASSQSLQGLQGMNTEAFF
TRBV10-3,many,TRBJ2-5,.,TGTGCCATCAGTGATCTCGGGGGTCGGGAGGAGACCCAGTACTTC,CAISDLGGREETQYF
TRBV18,few,TRBJ1-2,TRBD1,TGTGCCAGCTCCCCGATAACAGGGGGCTATGGCTACACCTTC,CASSPITGGYGYTF